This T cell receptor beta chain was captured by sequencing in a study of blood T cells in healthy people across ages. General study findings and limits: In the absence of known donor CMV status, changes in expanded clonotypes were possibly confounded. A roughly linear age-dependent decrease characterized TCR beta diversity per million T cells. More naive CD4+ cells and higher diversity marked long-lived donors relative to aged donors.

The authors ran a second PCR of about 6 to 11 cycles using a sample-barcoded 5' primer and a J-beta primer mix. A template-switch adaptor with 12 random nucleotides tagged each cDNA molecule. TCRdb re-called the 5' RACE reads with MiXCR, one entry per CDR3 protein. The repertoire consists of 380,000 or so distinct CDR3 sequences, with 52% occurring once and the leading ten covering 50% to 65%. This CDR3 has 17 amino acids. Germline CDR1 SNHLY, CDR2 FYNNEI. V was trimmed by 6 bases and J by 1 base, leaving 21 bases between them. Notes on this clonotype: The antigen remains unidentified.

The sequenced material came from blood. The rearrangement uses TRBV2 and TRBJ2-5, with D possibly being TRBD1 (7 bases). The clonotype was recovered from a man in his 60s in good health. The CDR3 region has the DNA TGTGCCAGCAGGCGAAACTCAAACAGGGGAGGCCAAGAGACCCAGTACTTC. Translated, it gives CASRRNSNRGGQETQYF.